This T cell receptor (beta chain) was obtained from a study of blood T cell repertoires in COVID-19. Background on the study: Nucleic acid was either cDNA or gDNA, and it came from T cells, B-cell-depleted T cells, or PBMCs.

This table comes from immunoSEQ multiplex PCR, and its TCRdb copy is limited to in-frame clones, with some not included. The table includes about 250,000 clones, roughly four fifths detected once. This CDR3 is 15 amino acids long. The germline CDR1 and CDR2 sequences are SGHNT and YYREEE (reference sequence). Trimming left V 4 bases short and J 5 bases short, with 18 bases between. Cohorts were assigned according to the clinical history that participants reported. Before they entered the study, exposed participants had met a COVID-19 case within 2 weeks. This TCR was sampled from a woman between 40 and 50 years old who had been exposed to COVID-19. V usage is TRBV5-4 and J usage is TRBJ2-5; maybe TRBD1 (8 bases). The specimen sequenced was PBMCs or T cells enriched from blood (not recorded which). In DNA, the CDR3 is TGTGCCAGCAGCCAACAGGGGGGGTCTGGGGAGACCCAGTACTTC. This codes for CASSQQGGSGETQYF.